Below, one T cell receptor beta chain is given with its context. Its specificity is unknown. Trimming left V 0 bases short and J 3 bases short, with 10 bases between. The CDR3 runs 15 residues. Germline values: CDR1 SGHRS, CDR2 YFSETQ. This entry is derived from a study of cytomegalovirus exposure and HLA in healthy donors. Study-level points and caveats: Analysis performed later showed TCR beta chains linked to HLA being more clonally expanded than equally common others.

PCR amplification relied on 60 Vbeta primers (plus 13 Jbeta primers). Method: immunoSEQ multiplex PCR; TCRdb's copy keeps in-frame clones and lacks some. The data contain about 130,000 clones, over 60% of them singletons. Sequencing was carried out using PBMCs. The source of this sequence is a female donor in good health and CMV-seronegative. The chain uses TRBV5-1 and TRBJ2-1; tentatively, D is TRBD2 (6 bases). CDR3 protein: CASSLVAGNYNEQFF. The CDR3 region has the DNA TGCGCCAGCAGCTTGGTGGCGGGAAACTACAATGAGCAGTTCTTC. The full variable domain, its missing parts supplied by reference TRBV5-1 and TRBJ2-1, is KAGVTQTPRYLIKTRGQQVTLSCSPISGHRSVSWYQQTPGQGLQFLFEYFSETQRNKGNFPGRFSGRQFSNSRSEMNVSTLELGDSALYLCASSLVAGNYNEQFFGPGTRLTVL.